This T cell receptor (beta chain) was profiled in a study of T cells in Graves' hyperthyroidism and ophthalmopathy. Whole-study findings and limits: Prediction of ophthalmopathy progression came a median approximately 6.6 months pre-onset. In blood, most of the thyroid clonotypes expanded above 0.001 were also present. A 13 V-J signature model discriminated ophthalmopathy versus stable hyperthyroidism.

CDR1 DFQATT and CDR2 SNEGSKA come from the germline V gene (reference sequence). The CDR3 consists of 17 residues. V shed 0 bases, J shed 0 bases, and the junction held 7 bases outside the gene matches. Details on this clonotype: Its antigen is not known.

The CDR3 regions of TCR beta were amplified from RNA transcripts. A first-round RT-PCR of the TCR CDR3 used the HTBI primer set. TCRdb re-called the multiplex PCR reads through MiXCR, storing one row per CDR3 protein. In the table there are 500,000 or so distinct CDR3 sequences, roughly 15% of which are singletons. Fresh peripheral blood, around 9.3 ml, was the source of the PBMCs. The rearrangement joins TRBV20-1 to TRBJ2-2; TRBD1 matches 7 bases. The sample taken for sequencing was blood. The sequence derives from a woman aged 18-30 years with Graves' ophthalmopathy. CDR3 protein: CSARDMSQGANTGELFF. CDR3 DNA sequence: TGCAGTGCTAGAGATATGTCCCAGGGGGCGAACACCGGGGAGCTGTTTTTT.